Listed here is a single T cell receptor beta chain. Its binding antigen is unknown. No clone much larger than this one lies a single base away; base qualities are absent. This record comes from a study of blood T cell repertoires in COVID-19 (dated by TCRdb to about 2020). For context, the study as a whole: Samples from collaborators originated in the United States, Italy and Spain and spanned both the acute and convalescent phases of COVID-19. Sample metadata almost always included a de-identified subject ID, COVID-19 status, age in years and sex. The material from the prospective study consisted of cDNA or gDNA derived from T cells, B-cell-depleted T cells, or PBMCs. Deeply sampled blood TCRbeta repertoires from subjects exposed to, actively infected with, or recovered from COVID-19 were included in the dataset. The samples were drawn from the first 160 participants of the ongoing ImmuneRACE study and from over 950 subjects provided by 6 global collaborators. The repertoires were released in a freely available public database meant as a resource for research on the immune response to SARS-CoV-2. Where available, HLA class I and class II types were obtained from metadata supplied by the sample provider rather than from assay-based typing.

TCRbeta CDR3 regions were amplified from genomic DNA by means of the immunoSEQ Assay, a bias-controlled multiplex PCR. The authors processed their data as follows. The number of nucleated cells in each sample was estimated from the amplification of reference gene primers within the assay. Sequence reads were collapsed and filtered to measure the absolute abundance of every unique TCRbeta CDR3 rearrangement. For each sample, productive Simpson clonality was calculated by taking the square root of Simpson's diversity index across productive rearrangements. TCRdb took this table from immuneACCESS and kept in-frame rearrangements with V and J called. Such tables lack part of the clones; where checked against another copy, unresolved V genes explain under half of the gap, and the rest is unexplained. V and J calls plus clone size are reproduced from that table; the DNA served to infer D and trimming. Recorded for this sample are roughly 150,000 clones; roughly 80% of them occurred a single time. The ten largest clones add up to approximately 3.7% of the sample.

V is cut back by 8 bases and J by 5 bases, with 10 bases in the junction unmatched. The CDR3, from cysteine to phenylalanine, totals 15 residues. Here the CDR3 DNA is all that survives: 45 bases in frame from base 1. The germline V gene sets CDR1 to SGHDN and CDR2 to FVKESK. Broader findings and caveats from the paper: Clinical and demographic metadata were provided uncurated, with the amount varying by source and participant.

The collaborating institutions used their own protocols to collect whole blood in K2EDTA tubes. Collaborator samples were shipped for TCRbeta analysis as frozen whole blood, isolated PBMCs, or DNA extracted from either sample type. The receptor was isolated from a woman older than 75 with acute or convalescent COVID-19. The chain employs TRBV14 and TRBJ2-2; 8 bases in the junction line up with TRBD2. The source material was peripheral blood. The CDR3 region: CASGPGGAVTGELFF. The sequenced DNA is TGTGCCAGCGGCCCGGGGGGGGCCGTAACCGGGGAGCTGTTTTTT.